A selection of T cell receptor beta chains follows, all from one sample in a study of blood T cell repertoires in COVID-19. Clones were sequenced by immunoSEQ multiplex PCR, and TCRdb holds only the in-frame ones, with some missing. The sample has about 140,000 clones; approximately 85% are singletons. The sequencing sample was made of peripheral blood. The source is a man in his forties or fifties with acute or convalescent COVID-19. CDR3s include the opening cysteine and the closing phenylalanine or tryptophan. A D gene is named only where the DNA matches it firmly. Rows may omit the clone size; those that give it use once, few, many or a size class.

>TRBJ1-2|-|TRBD1|TRBV10-3
CAISERTGRSYGYTF
TGTGCCATCAGTGAGAGGACAGGGCGCTCCTATGGCTACACCTTC
>TRBJ2-1|-|-|TRBV7-9
CASSPWTVPNEQFF
TGTGCCAGCAGCCCGTGGACAGTACCCAATGAGCAGTTCTTC
>TRBJ1-1|-|-|TRBV19
CASSIGPTPMNTEAFF
TGTGCCAGTAGTATAGGCCCGACACCAATGAACACTGAAGCTTTCTTT
>TRBJ1-5|-|-|TRBV2
CASGGGIRVGNQPQHF
TGTGCCAGCGGGGGGGGGATCAGGGTCGGCAATCAGCCCCAGCATTTT
>TRBJ2-1|-|TRBD1|TRBV6-5
CASRTGIGQFF
TGTGCCAGCAGGACAGGGATTGGGCAGTTCTTC
>TRBJ2-3|-|TRBD2|TRBV9
CASSVGSGGTDTQYF
TGTGCCAGCAGCGTAGGGAGCGGGGGCACAGATACGCAGTATTTT
>TRBJ1-1|-|-|TRBV6-1
CASSDSIRELTNTEAFF
TGTGCCAGCAGTGATTCGATCCGGGAATTAACGAACACTGAAGCTTTCTTT
>TRBJ1-3|-|-|TRBV19
CASSRRSSGNTIYF
TGTGCCAGTAGTAGACGGAGCTCTGGAAACACCATATATTTT
>TRBJ2-1|-|-|TRBV5-4
CASSLVEGNEQFF
TGTGCCAGCAGCTTAGTGGAGGGGAATGAGCAGTTCTTC
>TRBJ2-7|-|-|TRBV7-3
CASSLMGRVGEQYF
TGTGCCAGCAGCTTAATGGGCAGGGTGGGCGAGCAGTACTTC
>TRBJ2-1|once|-|TRBV5-1
CASQAGDSYNEQFF
TGCGCCAGCCAAGCAGGGGACTCCTACAATGAGCAGTTCTTC
>TRBJ2-1|-|TRBD2|TRBV11-3
CASSLKRREINEQFF
TGTGCCAGCAGTTTAAAGCGGCGGGAGATCAATGAGCAGTTCTTC
>TRBJ1-1|-|-|TRBV5-4
CASSRGTPRGLNTEAFF
TGTGCCAGCAGCCGAGGGACGCCTCGGGGGTTGAACACTGAAGCTTTCTTT
>TRBJ1-5|once|TRBD1|TRBV12-5
CASGFKGAGQPQHF
TGTGCTAGTGGTTTTAAGGGGGCGGGGCAGCCCCAGCATTTT
>TRBJ1-4|-|-|TRBV18
CASFGGNEKLFF
TGTGCCAGCTTCGGAGGGAATGAAAAACTGTTTTTT
>TRBJ1-6|-|-|TRBV11-2
CASGPETGYNSPLHF
TGTGCCAGCGGGCCCGAGACAGGTTATAATTCACCCCTCCACTTT
>TRBJ1-2|-|TRBD1|TRBV5-4
CASSEGQLSYGYTF
TGTGCCAGCAGCGAGGGACAGTTATCCTATGGCTACACCTTC
>TRBJ2-7|-|TRBD1|TRBV6-5
CASSYSAGGSYEQYF
TGTGCCAGCAGTTACTCGGCAGGGGGCTCCTACGAGCAGTACTTC
>TRBJ1-1|-|TRBD1|TRBV20-1
CSAGDRGAFF
TGCAGTGCCGGGGACAGGGGAGCTTTCTTT
>TRBJ1-2|-|TRBD1|TRBV19
CASSSRQGVFWGYTF
TGTGCCAGTAGTTCCCGACAGGGGGTATTTTGGGGCTACACCTTC
>TRBJ1-5|-|TRBD1|TRBV6-5
CASRKSTGGNQPQHF
TGTGCCAGCAGGAAATCGACAGGGGGGAATCAGCCCCAGCATTTT
>TRBJ1-1|few|-|TRBV6-5
CASSYPGGGTEAFF
TGTGCCAGCAGTTACCCCGGTGGAGGAACTGAAGCTTTCTTT
>TRBJ2-2|-|TRBD1|TRBV11-2
CASSWTGKGGELFF
TGTGCCAGCAGCTGGACAGGGAAGGGCGGGGAGCTGTTTTTT
>TRBJ2-1|-|TRBD2|TRBV12-3/TRBV12-4
CASSGLVAEQFF
TGTGCCAGCAGCGGACTAGTTGCTGAGCAGTTCTTC
>TRBJ2-1|-|TRBD2|TRBV3-1/TRBV3-2
CASSQATSGGLYNEQFF
TGTGCCAGCAGCCAAGCGACTAGCGGCGGGTTATACAATGAGCAGTTCTTC
>TRBJ1-5|-|TRBD1|TRBV24-1
CATSESQGIFGNQPQHF
TGTGCCACCAGTGAATCACAGGGGATCTTTGGCAATCAGCCCCAGCATTTT
>TRBJ1-5|few|-|TRBV7-9
CASSLVAGEPQHF
TGTGCCAGCAGCTTAGTGGCGGGAGAGCCCCAGCATTTT
>TRBJ2-7|-|TRBD1|TRBV6-6
CASSRTYRGTVYEQYF
TGTGCCAGCAGTCGAACCTACAGGGGGACAGTTTACGAGCAGTACTTC
>TRBJ1-2|-|-|TRBV30
CAWTPGYGYTF
TGTGCCTGGACCCCAGGCTATGGCTACACCTTC
>TRBJ1-1|few|-|TRBV9
CASSVGDINTEAFF
TGTGCCAGCAGCGTAGGGGACATAAACACTGAAGCTTTCTTT
>TRBJ2-1|-|-|TRBV27
CASSPDDRLWDNEQFF
TGTGCCAGCAGTCCCGACGACAGGCTTTGGGACAATGAGCAGTTCTTC
>TRBJ2-3|-|-|TRBV20-1
CSASRGARADTQYF
TGCAGTGCTAGTCGGGGGGCGCGGGCAGATACGCAGTATTTT
>TRBJ2-7|-|TRBD1|TRBV7-7
CASSLAGTGGYEQYF
TGTGCTAGCAGCTTAGCGGGGACAGGGGGCTACGAGCAGTACTTC
>TRBJ2-1|-|TRBD2|TRBV2
CAGLAGGYSYNEQFF
TGTGCCGGACTAGCGGGAGGGTACTCCTACAATGAGCAGTTCTTC
>TRBJ2-7|-|TRBD1|TRBV19
CASSISTGAREQYF
TGTGCCAGTAGTATCTCAACAGGGGCCCGCGAGCAGTACTTC
>TRBJ2-5|-|-|TRBV4-1
CASSPYTGSGETQYF
TGCGCCAGCAGCCCATATACAGGGTCCGGAGAGACCCAGTACTTC
>TRBJ1-2|-|-|TRBV29-1
CSGRGESNYGYTF
TGCAGCGGTCGGGGGGAGTCCAACTATGGCTACACCTTC
>TRBJ1-2|-|-|TRBV2
CASRGDTRNYGYTF
TGTGCCAGCAGGGGGGACACCAGGAACTATGGCTACACCTTC
>TRBJ1-6|few|-|TRBV5-1
CASSPDLQGRNSPLHF
TGCGCCAGCAGCCCGGACCTACAGGGACGCAATTCACCCCTCCACTTT
>TRBJ2-1|-|-|TRBV7-9
CASSRASAGYNEQFF
TGTGCCAGCAGCCGAGCGTCCGCGGGGTATAATGAGCAGTTCTTC
>TRBJ1-2|-|-|TRBV28
CASSSPGSGKGGYTF
TGTGCCAGCAGTTCCCCTGGATCAGGCAAAGGTGGCTACACCTTC
>TRBJ1-2|few|TRBD1|TRBV12-5
CASGLAPQGALDYGYTF
TGTGCTAGTGGTTTGGCCCCCCAGGGGGCGCTGGACTATGGCTACACCTTC
>TRBJ2-1|-|TRBD1|TRBV6-2/TRBV6-3
CASSSPDRVHEQFF
TGTGCCAGCAGTTCGCCGGACAGGGTCCATGAGCAGTTCTTC
>TRBJ1-5|-|-|TRBV6-5
CASSIRGNQPQHF
TGTGCCAGCAGTATACGGGGCAATCAGCCCCAGCATTTT
>TRBJ2-2|-|TRBD2|TRBV3-1/TRBV3-2
CASSKGLAGFGGELFF
TGTGCCAGCAGCAAGGGACTAGCGGGATTTGGCGGGGAGCTGTTTTTT
>TRBJ2-7|-|TRBD2|TRBV11-3
CASSPSGSYEQYF
TGTGCCAGCAGCCCTAGCGGGAGTTACGAGCAGTACTTC
>TRBJ1-5|-|-|TRBV7-3
CASSLWEGRSNQPQHF
TGTGCCAGCAGCTTATGGGAGGGGAGGAGCAATCAGCCCCAGCATTTT
>TRBJ1-1|-|-|TRBV2
CASSEGLGDKEEAFF
TGTGCCAGCAGTGAGGGACTAGGGGACAAGGAAGAAGCTTTCTTT
>TRBJ2-3|once|TRBD2|TRBV30
CAWNPPSGGTDTQYF
TGTGCCTGGAACCCGCCTAGCGGGGGCACAGATACGCAGTATTTT
>TRBJ2-7|few|-|TRBV7-3
CASSLGFRGFYEQYF
TGTGCCAGCAGCTTAGGATTTCGGGGATTCTACGAGCAGTACTTC
>TRBJ2-4|-|-|TRBV12-3/TRBV12-4
CASSFYYGDIQYF
TGTGCCAGCAGTTTTTATTACGGGGACATTCAGTACTTC
>TRBJ1-6|-|-|TRBV4-2
CASSQDPSGAIDNSPLHF
TGTGCCAGCTCCCAAGATCCGAGTGGGGCCATAGATAATTCACCCCTCCACTTT
>TRBJ1-6|-|-|TRBV9
CASSVADRRSGSPLHF
TGTGCCAGCAGCGTAGCCGACAGGAGGTCTGGTTCACCCCTCCACTTT
>TRBJ1-2|-|TRBD1|TRBV9
CASSARTGTGDYGYTF
TGTGCCAGCAGCGCCCGAACCGGGACAGGGGACTATGGCTACACCTTC